This T cell receptor beta chain stems from a study of shared clonotypes between healthy human individuals. TCRdb keeps only in-frame clones here, not all; method: immunoSEQ multiplex PCR. The sample comprises about 1.5 million clones, approximately 97% of which are singletons, and roughly 1.2% rests with the top ten. With regard to this clone: As yet, its antigen is unknown.

Study-level findings and limits: At large depth, rarefaction still showed sorted-subset sequencing to be incomplete.

This CDR3 contains 15 residues. Trimming pared 5 bases from V and 2 bases from J, leaving 15 bases between. Germline V CDR1 and CDR2: SGHAT, FQNNGV. The genes are TRBV11-2 and TRBJ2-5; D remains ambiguous. Material for sequencing was naive CD4+ T cells sorted from blood. Noted subset: CD45RA+ positively selected. This clonotype was sampled from a man younger than 45 in good health. DNA of the CDR3: TGTGCCAGCAGCGATAATAAGCGCAGTCAAGAGACCCAGTACTTC. This encodes CASSDNKRSQETQYF. Full variable domain (rest looked up from reference TRBV11-2 and TRBJ2-5): EAGVAQSPRYKIIEKRQSVAFWCNPISGHATLYWYQQILGQGPKLLIQFQNNGVVDDSQLPKDRFSAERLKGVDSTLKIQPAKLEDSAVYLCASSDNKRSQETQYFGPGTRLLVL.